This paragraph reports one TCR beta chain. The target antigen is unknown. The sample is drawn from a study of cytomegalovirus exposure and HLA in healthy donors. Study details: As an earlier analysis found, around 190 million T cells yielded 117 million unique TCR beta sequences. Study findings and constraints: An analysis was carried out later, and it reportedly showed fewer N-insertions in an Asian-associated ancestry cluster than the approximately 700-donor mean.

Primers for the PCR totalled 60 Vbeta and 13 Jbeta. TCRdb's table, derived via immunoSEQ multiplex PCR, lists solely in-frame clones and lacks some. The sample lists more than 150,000 clones, approximately 83% seen once, with about 1.4% in the top ten. Each donor's status was that of a healthy bone marrow donor. The V end lost 0 bases, the J end lost 6 bases, and 7 bases lay between the germline ends. The germline CDR1 and CDR2 sequences are SGHRS and YFSETQ. The CDR3 consists of 13 residues. This TCR was sampled from a woman under 30 in good health and CMV-seronegative. Source material: PBMCs. V is TRBV5-1 and J is TRBJ1-5; D uncertain. The chain's CDR3 is CASSLEGGQPQHF. The CDR3 bases are TGCGCCAGCAGCTTGGAAGGCGGTCAGCCCCAGCATTTT.